This TCR beta chain comes out of a study of blood T cells in healthy people across ages. The CDR3 consists of 17 residues. J gave up 2 bases and V 4 bases, and 11 bases lay outside the gene matches. Germline CDR1 is LGHDT and CDR2 is YNNKEL (reference sequence). Peripheral blood, about 9.8 milliliters per donor, was collected. A second PCR of 7 to 11 cycles used a sample-barcoded 5' primer and a J-beta primer mix. Each cDNA was tagged by a template-switch adaptor containing 12 random nucleotides. Each CDR3 protein gets one entry after TCRdb re-called the 5' RACE reads with MiXCR. The sample includes 1,500,000 or so distinct CDR3 sequences, 59% of them seen just once. Study-level findings and limits: It was the long-lived donors that had more naive CD4+ cells and higher diversity than aged donors. In older individuals, TCR beta diversity per million T cells was lower, falling roughly linearly with age.

For this clonotype: Its specificity is unknown.

This chain joins TRBV3-1 and TRBJ2-5; 9 positions match TRBD2. The clonotype comes from a man aged 18-30 years in good health. The sequencing sample was made of blood. CDR3 nucleotides: TGTGCCAGCAGCCTATCCTATCTGACTAGCGGACAAGAGACCCAGTACTTC. As protein: CASSLSYLTSGQETQYF.